A selection of T cell receptor beta chains follows, all from one sample in a study of OX40 agonist ivuxolimab in advanced cancers. Sequenced by immunoSEQ multiplex PCR; TCRdb stores in-frame clones only, minus some. The table includes approximately 23,000 clones, 86% detected once. Here the sequenced sample was CD4+ or CD8+ T cells sorted from blood, taken in a trial of the OX40 agonist ivuxolimab. Receptors originate from an adult with an advanced solid tumor such as melanoma, head and neck, liver or kidney cancer. The CDR3 runs from the conserved cysteine through the conserved F or W. A D gene is named only where the DNA matches it firmly. Size is omitted from some rows. Given values are once, few, many or a class for expanded clones.

j_call clone_size v_call d_call cdr3_aa cdr3_nt
TRBJ2-5 NA TRBV2 TRBD2 CASTGTSGSPRAQYF TGTGCCAGCACCGGGACTAGCGGGAGCCCAAGGGCCCAGTACTTC
TRBJ2-4 NA TRBV28 NA CASSSVDIQYF TGTGCCAGCAGTTCCGTGGATATTCAGTACTTC
TRBJ2-7 medium-sized TRBV28 TRBD2 CASTITGRRGDEQYF TGTGCCAGCACCATTACCGGGCGGCGGGGGGACGAGCAGTACTTC
TRBJ2-3 NA TRBV27 TRBD2 CASSRLWREGTDTQYF TGTGCCAGCAGTAGACTTTGGCGGGAGGGAACAGATACGCAGTATTTT
TRBJ2-1 NA TRBV11-2 NA CASTIVGSSYNEQFF TGTGCCAGCACCATTGTGGGAAGCTCCTACAATGAGCAGTTCTTC
TRBJ2-2 NA TRBV7-9 NA CASSPEGTGNTGELFF TGTGCCAGCTCCCCCGAGGGGACGGGAAACACCGGGGAGCTGTTTTTT
TRBJ2-3 NA TRBV7-3 TRBD2 CASSLAGGTDTQYF TGTGCCAGCAGTTTAGCGGGAGGCACAGATACGCAGTATTTT
TRBJ2-1 once TRBV7-9 TRBD2 CASGTSGLYNEQFF TGTGCCAGCGGGACTAGCGGACTCTACAATGAGCAGTTCTTC
TRBJ2-2 once TRBV7-8 TRBD1 CASSKTGGNTGELFF TGTGCCAGCAGCAAGACAGGGGGCAACACCGGGGAGCTGTTTTTT
TRBJ1-2 NA TRBV4-1 TRBD1 CASSGTGGANYGYTF TGCGCCAGCAGCGGGACAGGGGGCGCTAACTATGGCTACACCTTC
TRBJ1-4 NA TRBV4-2 NA CASSPRQGEKLFF TGTGCCAGCAGCCCTCGACAAGGGGAAAAACTGTTTTTT
TRBJ2-6 NA TRBV15 NA CATSRERPSGANVLTF TGTGCCACCAGCAGAGAGAGACCCTCTGGGGCCAACGTCCTGACTTTC
TRBJ1-1 NA TRBV9 TRBD1 CASSPDPDRDTEAFF TGTGCCAGCAGCCCCGATCCCGACAGGGACACTGAAGCTTTCTTT
TRBJ2-7 NA TRBV27 NA CASSLPSGEQYF TGTGCCAGCAGTTTACCATCGGGCGAGCAGTACTTC
TRBJ1-2 NA TRBV30 TRBD1 CAWSHEGQFYGYTF TGTGCCTGGAGTCACGAGGGACAGTTCTATGGCTACACCTTC
TRBJ1-5 NA TRBV28 NA CASSSVDGTGNQPQHF TGTGCCAGCAGCTCAGTCGACGGTACGGGCAATCAGCCCCAGCATTTT
TRBJ2-2 NA TRBV4-1 NA CASSQEPAGELFF TGCGCCAGCAGCCAAGAACCAGCCGGGGAGCTGTTTTTT
TRBJ2-3 NA TRBV27 NA CASSLALGEAYTDTQYF TGTGCCAGCAGTTTAGCCCTAGGGGAGGCGTACACAGATACGCAGTATTTT
TRBJ1-1 NA TRBV5-4 NA CASSDRTASYTEAFF TGTGCCAGCAGCGACCGGACAGCTTCATACACTGAAGCTTTCTTT
TRBJ1-1 NA TRBV18 NA CASSPRRGQTEAFF TGTGCCAGCTCACCTCGCCGGGGGCAAACTGAAGCTTTCTTT
TRBJ2-3 NA TRBV4-1 NA CASSQGPGLAETDTQYF TGCGCCAGCAGCCAAGGACCGGGGCTAGCAGAGACAGATACGCAGTATTTT